These 12 T cell receptor beta chains came from one sample sequenced in a study of cytomegalovirus exposure and HLA in healthy donors. The PCR contained 60 Vbeta and 13 Jbeta primers. TCRdb's copy holds only in-frame clones and misses some; the assay was immunoSEQ multiplex PCR. This table has 210,000 or so clones, 87% appearing once. Sequencing was performed on PBMCs. The source of these receptors is a man aged 30-40 years in good health and CMV-seronegative.

The chain recombines TRBV27 with TRBJ2-7; TRBD1 agrees at 8 bases. The CDR3 consists of 14 residues. The ends lost 7 bases at V and 5 bases at J; junction bases unmatched: 10. The germline CDR1 and CDR2 sequences are MNHEY and SMNVEV (reference sequence). CDR3 sequence: CASISGTGPNEQYF. Written as DNA, the CDR3 is TGTGCCAGCATCTCCGGGACAGGCCCCAACGAGCAGTACTTC.

V gene TRBV6-5 combines with J gene TRBJ1-2; no clear D. The CDR3 sequence is 15 residues long. Trimming stripped 6 bases from V and 1 base from J, with 15 bases between. The germline V gene has CDR1 MNHEY and CDR2 SVGAGI. DNA of the CDR3: TGTGCCAGCAGCCGTACCATGGAGGGTAACTATGGCTACACCTTC. Encoded protein: CASSRTMEGNYGYTF.

On this clone itself: Sequence at one end of the junction differs from germline and may be a read error. V is TRBV7-9 and J is TRBJ1-1; D not certain. Germline-derived CDR1 and CDR2 are SEHNR and FQNEAQ (reference sequence). This CDR3 comprises 15 residues. Here the CDR3 reads CSSSLAGGVNTEAFF. In nucleotides, the CDR3 is TGTTCCAGCAGCTTAGCAGGCGGGGTGAACACTGAAGCTTTCTTT.

This clone occurred a few times. The chain links TRBV28 to TRBJ2-7, with D possibly TRBD1 on 6 matching bases. V was trimmed by 6 bases and J by 0 bases, leaving 12 bases between them. Germline V gives CDR1 MDHEN, CDR2 SYDVKM. This CDR3 region has 14 residues. CDR3 residues: CASRVQGSSYEQYF. CDR3 nucleotides: TGTGCCAGCAGGGTACAGGGTAGCTCCTACGAGCAGTACTTC.

The chain recombines TRBV5-6 with TRBJ2-5; 9 bases are shared with TRBD2. The CDR3 is made up of 17 amino acids. V was pared by 5 bases and J by 1 base, with 12 bases of the junction left unmatched. Per the germline V gene, CDR1 is SGHDT and CDR2 is YYEEEE. CDR3 sequence: CASSPPWTSVSQETQYF. The CDR3 nucleotides read TGTGCCAGCAGTCCACCATGGACTAGCGTATCCCAAGAGACCCAGTACTTC.

This chain links TRBV28 with TRBJ2-7; 10 bases are a match to TRBD2. Germline V gene sequence: CDR1 MDHEN, CDR2 SYDVKM. The CDR3 is 15 amino acids. V gave up 5 bases and J gave up 5 bases; unmatched junction bases: 9. DNA for the CDR3: TGTGCCAGCAGTCCCCCAACTAGCGGGGTCCACGAGCAGTACTTC. Translated: CASSPPTSGVHEQYF.

Points on this clone: The junction departs from the called germline gene at one end, perhaps through a read error. This chain links TRBV7-7 with TRBJ2-7; TRBD1 agrees at 8 bases. Germline V gives CDR1 SSHAT, CDR2 FNYEAQ (reference sequence). The CDR3 has 14 amino acids. The CDR3 sequence: CASSLGQGALEQYF. The CDR3, as DNA: TGTGCTAGCAGCCTGGGGCAGGGGGCGTTAGAGCAGTACTTC.

The chain couples TRBV27 to TRBJ1-2, with TRBD1 matching 9 bases. The trim removed 3 bases at V and 2 bases at J, leaving 4 bases unmatched. CDR1 is MNHEY, CDR2 SMNVEV, per germline (reference sequence). The CDR3 length is 15 residues. For the CDR3, the DNA is TGTGCCAGCAGTTTCCTAGGGACAGGGAACTATGGCTACACCTTC. Protein: CASSFLGTGNYGYTF.

The V gene is TRBV28, the J gene TRBJ2-7; the D gene is possibly TRBD1 (6 bases). CDR1 is MDHEN, CDR2 SYDVKM, per germline. The V and J ends lost 6 bases and 9 bases respectively, with 21 bases between them. This CDR3 region has 14 residues. This CDR3 reads CASRPTGGGMVQYF. The CDR3 DNA is TGTGCCAGCAGGCCGACAGGAGGAGGAATGGTGCAGTACTTC.

The J gene is TRBJ2-7, the V gene TRBV27; D ambiguous. The CDR3 has 13 amino acids. Germline CDR1 and CDR2: MNHEY and SMNVEV (reference sequence). With 2 bases removed from V and 2 bases from J, the gap between germline ends came to 7 bases. CDR3 nucleotides: TGTGCCAGCAGTTTAGGGCGCACCTACGAGCAGTACTTC. Its translation: CASSLGRTYEQYF.

This chain uses TRBV7-6 with TRBJ1-4; TRBD1 matches 9 bases. V lost 4 bases to trimming and J lost 7 bases; unmatched junction nucleotides: 7. Germline V lookup: CDR1 SGHVS, CDR2 FNYEAQ. The CDR3 loop spans 15 amino acids. CDR3 residues: CASSSPGTGFEKLFF. The CDR3, as DNA: TGTGCCAGCAGCTCCCCCGGGACAGGGTTTGAAAAACTGTTTTTT.

The rearrangement joins TRBV6-1 to TRBJ2-2, with 9 bases fitting TRBD1. CDR3 size: 14 residues. CDR1 and CDR2 from the germline V gene are MNHNS and SASEGT. J was trimmed by 6 bases and V by 6 bases; bases with no gene match: 5. The CDR3 bases are TGTGCCAGCAGCCGGGACAGGGTATCCGGGGAGCTGTTTTTT. It translates to CASSRDRVSGELFF.